This entry is about one T cell receptor beta chain. This entry comes from a study of blood T cell repertoires in COVID-19. Study summary: The cDNA or gDNA used as material had been derived from T cells, B-cell-depleted T cells, or PBMCs.

Libraries were prepared by immunoSEQ multiplex PCR; TCRdb keeps only in-frame clonotypes and omits some of them. The sample records 300,000 or so clones, 80% to 90% being singletons. CDR1 MNHEY and CDR2 SVGAGI come from the germline V gene. The CDR3 totals 14 residues. V was cut by 6 bases and J by 0 bases, with 12 bases left in between. This clonotype was obtained from a woman aged 40 to 49 with acute COVID-19. Specimen: PBMCs or T cells enriched from blood (not recorded which). The chain links TRBV6-5 to TRBJ2-7; maybe TRBD1 (6 bases). In DNA, the CDR3 is TGTGCCAGCAGGTGGACAGCATCCTCCTACGAGCAGTACTTC. Its translation: CASRWTASSYEQYF.